This T cell receptor beta chain was retrieved from a study of T cell changes during pregnancy in multiple sclerosis. Sequencing was performed with immunoSEQ multiplex PCR; in TCRdb, only in-frame clones are kept and a portion is missing. The table includes about 30,000 clones, 80% to 90% detected once. The V and J ends lost 4 bases and 5 bases, in that order; junction bases with no gene match: 13. Germline loops: CDR1 SGHTA, CDR2 FQGTGA. CDR3 length: 17 amino acids. The source was CD8+ T cells from peripheral blood mononuclear cells, collected in the second trimester of pregnancy. The receptor was derived from a female donor with multiple sclerosis, enrolled in a pregnancy study. The V call is TRBV7-3, the J call TRBJ2-2, with 7 bases that match TRBD2. DNA for the CDR3: TGTGCCAGCAGCTGGTTCCCAGCGGGGCCGGGGACCGGGGAGCTGTTTTTT. Its protein is CASSWFPAGPGTGELFF. Variable domain in full (rest from reference TRBV7-3 and TRBJ2-2): GAGVSQTPSNKVTEKGKYVELRCDPISGHTALYWYRQSLGQGPEFLIYFQGTGAADDSGLPNDRFFAVRPEGSVSTLKIQRTERGDSAVYLCASSWFPAGPGTGELFFGEGSRLTVL.